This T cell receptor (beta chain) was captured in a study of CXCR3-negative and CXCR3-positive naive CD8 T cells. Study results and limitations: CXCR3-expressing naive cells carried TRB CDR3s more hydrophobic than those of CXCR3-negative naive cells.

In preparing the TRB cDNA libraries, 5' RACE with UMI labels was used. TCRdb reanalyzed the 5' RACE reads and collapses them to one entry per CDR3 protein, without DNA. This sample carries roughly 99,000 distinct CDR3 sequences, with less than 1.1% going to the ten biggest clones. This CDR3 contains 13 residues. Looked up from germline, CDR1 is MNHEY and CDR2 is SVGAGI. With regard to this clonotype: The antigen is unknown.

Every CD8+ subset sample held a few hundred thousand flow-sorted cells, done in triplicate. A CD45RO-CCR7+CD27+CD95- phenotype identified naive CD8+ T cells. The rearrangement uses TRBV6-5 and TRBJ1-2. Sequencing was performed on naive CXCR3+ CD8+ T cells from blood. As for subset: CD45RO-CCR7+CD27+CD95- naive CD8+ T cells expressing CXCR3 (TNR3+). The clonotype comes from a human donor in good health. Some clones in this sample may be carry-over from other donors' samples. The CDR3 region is CASSYQGNYGYTF.